This T cell receptor (beta chain) is from a study of glioma-infiltrating T cells after dendritic cell vaccination. Data came from immunoSEQ multiplex PCR; TCRdb stores just in-frame clones and leaves some out. The sample carries roughly 60,000 clones, approximately 86% recorded once. V dropped 7 bases and J dropped 6; count of bases not matched to a gene: 8. From germline, CDR1 is SNHLY and CDR2 FYNNEI. CDR3 length equals 14 residues. Time point indicated: after dendritic cell vaccination, including at tumor progression/relapse. The receptor comes from a human donor with glioblastoma. The sample in question was blood, obtained after dendritic cell vaccination. V and J are TRBV2 and TRBJ2-2, with TRBD2 matching over 7 bases. CDR3 bases: TGTGCCAGCACCATCCGGGGGGAGGCCGGGGAGCTGTTTTTT. This translates into CASTIRGEAGELFF. The full variable domain, rest sourced from reference TRBV2 and TRBJ2-2, is EPEVTQTPSHQVTQMGQEVILRCVPISNHLYFYWYRQILGQKVEFLVSFYNNEISEKSEIFDDQFSVERPDGSNFTLKIRSTKLEDSAMYFCASTIRGEAGELFFGEGSRLTVL.